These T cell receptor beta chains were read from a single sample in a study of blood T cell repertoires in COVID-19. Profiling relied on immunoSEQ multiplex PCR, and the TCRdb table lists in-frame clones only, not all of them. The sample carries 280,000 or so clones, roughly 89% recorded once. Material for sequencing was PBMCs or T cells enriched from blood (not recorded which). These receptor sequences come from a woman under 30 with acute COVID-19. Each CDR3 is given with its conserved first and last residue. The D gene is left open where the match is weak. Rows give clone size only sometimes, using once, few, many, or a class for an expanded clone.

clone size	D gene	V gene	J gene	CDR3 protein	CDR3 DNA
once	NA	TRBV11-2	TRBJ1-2	CASSPDTEINYGYTF	TGTGCCAGCAGCCCGGACACTGAGATTAACTATGGCTACACCTTC
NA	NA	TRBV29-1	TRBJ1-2	CSVILQGNYGYTF	TGCAGCGTTATACTACAGGGCAACTATGGCTACACCTTC
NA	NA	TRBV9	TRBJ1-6	CASSPWGDSPLHF	TGTGCCAGCAGCCCGTGGGGAGATTCACCCCTCCACTTT
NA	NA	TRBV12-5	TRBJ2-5	CASGLGPEENQETQYF	TGTGCTAGTGGTTTGGGGCCGGAGGAGAACCAAGAGACCCAGTACTTC
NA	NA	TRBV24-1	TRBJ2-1	CATSGRGDEQFF	TGTGCCACCAGTGGCAGGGGAGATGAGCAGTTCTTC
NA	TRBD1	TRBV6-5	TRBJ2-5	CASSYSSGGETQYF	TGTGCCAGCAGTTACTCTTCAGGGGGAGAGACCCAGTACTTC
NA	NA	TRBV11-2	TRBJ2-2	CASSLLGMAGSTGELFF	TGTGCCAGCAGCTTATTGGGAATGGCGGGATCCACCGGGGAGCTGTTTTTT
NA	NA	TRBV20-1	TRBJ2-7	CSASLASTSYEQYF	TGCAGTGCGAGTCTAGCGTCAACCTCCTACGAGCAGTACTTC
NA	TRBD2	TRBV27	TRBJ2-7	CASRVSRSGSLSEQYF	TGTGCCAGCAGGGTATCTAGGAGCGGGAGTTTGTCCGAGCAGTACTTC
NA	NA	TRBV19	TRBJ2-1	CASSIVEIRSGEQFF	TGTGCCAGTAGTATAGTTGAGATTAGGAGTGGTGAGCAGTTCTTC
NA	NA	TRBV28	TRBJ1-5	CASSAQGQPQHF	TGTGCCAGCAGTGCGCAGGGTCAGCCCCAGCATTTT
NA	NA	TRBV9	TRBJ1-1	CASSTPGNTEAFF	TGTGCCAGCAGCACCCCGGGTAACACTGAAGCTTTCTTT
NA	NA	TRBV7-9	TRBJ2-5	CASSLGLQLQETQYF	TGTGCCAGCAGCTTAGGACTGCAGCTCCAAGAGACCCAGTACTTC
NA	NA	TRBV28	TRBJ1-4	CASSLWPLGGSRSTNEKLFF	TGTGCCAGCAGTTTATGGCCCCTCGGAGGGAGTCGTTCAACTAATGAAAAACTGTTTTTT
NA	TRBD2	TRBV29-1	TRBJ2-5	CSVEKRGWTRSEETQYF	TGCAGCGTTGAAAAGCGGGGGTGGACTAGGTCGGAGGAGACCCAGTACTTC
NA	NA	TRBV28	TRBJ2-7	CASSLWRYEQYF	TGTGCCAGCAGTTTATGGCGTTACGAGCAGTACTTC
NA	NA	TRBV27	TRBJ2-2	CASKRGSRNTGELFF	TGTGCCAGCAAGAGGGGGAGCCGAAACACCGGGGAGCTGTTTTTT
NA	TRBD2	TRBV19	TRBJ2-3	CASSPGLAGGGDTQYF	TGTGCCAGTAGCCCGGGACTAGCGGGAGGGGGAGATACGCAGTATTTT
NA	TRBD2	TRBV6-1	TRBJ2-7	CASSELAGVPEEQYF	TGTGCCAGCAGTGAGCTAGCGGGAGTTCCGGAAGAGCAGTACTTC
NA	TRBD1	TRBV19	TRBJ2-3	CASAQGFTDTQYF	TGTGCCAGCGCACAGGGGTTCACAGATACGCAGTATTTT
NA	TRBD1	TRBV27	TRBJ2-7	CASSPGTAIYEQYF	TGTGCCAGCAGTCCCGGGACAGCAATATACGAGCAGTACTTC
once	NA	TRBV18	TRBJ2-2	CASSPLGSGTTFTGELFF	TGTGCCAGCTCACCACTGGGCTCCGGGACAACCTTTACCGGGGAGCTGTTTTTT
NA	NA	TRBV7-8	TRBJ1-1	CASSSGRVSTEAFF	TGTGCCAGCAGCTCGGGGAGGGTAAGCACTGAAGCTTTCTTT
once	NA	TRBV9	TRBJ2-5	CASSVNSRGGAETQYF	TGTGCCAGCAGCGTAAATTCGAGAGGAGGAGCAGAGACCCAGTACTTC